This T cell receptor (beta chain) was sequenced during a study of blood T cell repertoires in COVID-19 (dated by TCRdb to 2018 to 2021). About the full investigation: Samples from collaborators originated in the United States, Italy and Spain and spanned both the acute and convalescent phases of COVID-19. The prospective study material was composed of cDNA or gDNA derived from T cells, B-cell-depleted T cells, or PBMCs. The dataset comprised deeply sampled blood TCRbeta repertoires from subjects exposed to, actively infected with, or recovered from COVID-19. The repertoires were released in a freely available public database meant as a resource for research on the immune response to SARS-CoV-2. Samples came from the ongoing ImmuneRACE study (first 160 participants) plus 1,254 subjects from 6 global collaborators. Nearly every sample came with metadata listing a de-identified subject ID, COVID-19 status, age in years and sex. Where HLA class I and class II types were available, the types were taken from metadata supplied by the sample provider, not from assay-based typing. Summary of the overall study and its limitations: The amount of clinical and demographic metadata varied by source and participant and was provided uncurated.

About this clone itself: Its recognized antigen is unknown. No clone much larger than this one lies a single base away; base qualities are absent.

Trimming takes 6 bases from V and 5 bases from J, and the germline ends sit 13 bases apart. The germline V gene encodes CDR1 SEHNR and CDR2 FQNEAQ (reference sequence). The CDR3 runs 13 residues from the cysteine to the phenylalanine. Just the 39-base CDR3 DNA is kept, in frame starting at base 1. The immunoSEQ Assay, a bias-controlled multiplex PCR, was used to amplify TCRbeta CDR3 regions from genomic DNA. The published analysis was carried out like this. The number of nucleated cells in each sample was estimated by amplification of reference gene primers within the assay. To quantify the absolute abundance of each unique TCRbeta CDR3 rearrangement, sequence reads were collapsed and filtered. For each sample, productive Simpson clonality was calculated by taking the square root of Simpson's diversity index across productive rearrangements. TCRdb provides this immuneACCESS table in a form limited to in-frame rearrangements. Some clones are lacking; in checked studies, under half of them reflect an unresolved V gene, and why the rest are absent is not known. That table is the source of V, J and clone size, and D and trimming were worked out from the DNA. Here the sample has around 360,000 clones; approximately 89% occur a single time. The top ten clonotypes cover 10% of the sample.

In Seattle, one collaborating source enrolled patients while the infection was active and tracked those patients longitudinally over the course of disease. Collaborating institutions collected whole blood in K2EDTA tubes following their own protocols. Collaborator samples were shipped for TCRbeta analysis as frozen whole blood, isolated PBMCs, or DNA extracted from either sample type. What was sequenced was peripheral blood. The TCR originated in a young woman with COVID-19, enrolled during active disease. This sequence uses TRBV7-9 and TRBJ2-5, and perhaps TRBD1 as D gene, on 6 matching bases. The DNA sequence is as follows: TGTGCCAGCAGGACGTCAGGGGAGGAGACCCAGTACTTC. It encodes CASRTSGEETQYF.